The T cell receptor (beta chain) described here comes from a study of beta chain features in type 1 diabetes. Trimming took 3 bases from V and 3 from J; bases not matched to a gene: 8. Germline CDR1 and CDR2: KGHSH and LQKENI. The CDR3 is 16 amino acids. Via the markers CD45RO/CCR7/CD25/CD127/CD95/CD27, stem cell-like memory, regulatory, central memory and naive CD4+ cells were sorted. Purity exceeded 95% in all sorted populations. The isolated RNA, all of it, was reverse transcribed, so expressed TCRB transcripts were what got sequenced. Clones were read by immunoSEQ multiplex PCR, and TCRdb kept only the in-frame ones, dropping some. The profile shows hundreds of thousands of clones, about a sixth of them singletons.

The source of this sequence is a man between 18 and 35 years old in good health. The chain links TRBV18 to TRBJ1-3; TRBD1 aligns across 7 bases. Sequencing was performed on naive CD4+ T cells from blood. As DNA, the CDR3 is TGTGCCAGCTCACCTCTCCCGGGACAGAGTGGAAACACCATATATTTT. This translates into CASSPLPGQSGNTIYF.